This entry concerns a single T cell receptor (beta chain). With 4 bases removed from V and 2 bases from J, the gap between germline ends came to 16 bases. CDR3 length equals 16 residues. Per the germline V gene, CDR1 is MGHRA and CDR2 is YSYEKL. The data belong to a study of control samples from healthy donors and cancer patients. Clones were read by immunoSEQ multiplex PCR, and TCRdb kept only the in-frame ones, dropping some. This table holds about 85,000 clones, 85% to 90% found once. Sample: blood. This clonotype was obtained from a woman between 55 and 75 years old in good health. This chain connects TRBV4-1 to TRBJ2-3; a possible D gene is TRBD1 (6 bases). The CDR3 loop reads CASSPNRDTYTDTQYF. As DNA, the CDR3 is TGCGCCAGCAGCCCAAATAGGGACACTTACACAGATACGCAGTATTTT.